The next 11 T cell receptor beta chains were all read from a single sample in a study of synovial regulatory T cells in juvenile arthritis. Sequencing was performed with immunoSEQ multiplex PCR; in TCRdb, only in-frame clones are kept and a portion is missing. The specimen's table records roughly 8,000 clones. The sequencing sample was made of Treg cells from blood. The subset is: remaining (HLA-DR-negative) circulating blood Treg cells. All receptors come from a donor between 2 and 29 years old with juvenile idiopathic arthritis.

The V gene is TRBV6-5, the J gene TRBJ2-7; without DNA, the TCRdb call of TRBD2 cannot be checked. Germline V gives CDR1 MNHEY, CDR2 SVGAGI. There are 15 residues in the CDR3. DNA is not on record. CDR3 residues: CASSSLAGAGNEQYF.

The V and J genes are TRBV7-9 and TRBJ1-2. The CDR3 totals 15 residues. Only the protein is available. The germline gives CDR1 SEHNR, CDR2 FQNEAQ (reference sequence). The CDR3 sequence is CASSLVPRANYGYTF.

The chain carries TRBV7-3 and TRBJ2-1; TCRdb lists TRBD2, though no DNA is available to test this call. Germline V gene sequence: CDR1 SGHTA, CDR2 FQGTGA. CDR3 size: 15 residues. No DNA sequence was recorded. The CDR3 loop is CASSLGLAGINEQFF. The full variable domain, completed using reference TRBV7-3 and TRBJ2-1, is GAGVSQTPSNKVTEKGKYVELRCDPISGHTALYWYRQSLGQGPEFLIYFQGTGAADDSGLPNDRFFAVRPEGSVSTLKIQRTERGDSAVYLCASSLGLAGINEQFFGPGTRLTVL.

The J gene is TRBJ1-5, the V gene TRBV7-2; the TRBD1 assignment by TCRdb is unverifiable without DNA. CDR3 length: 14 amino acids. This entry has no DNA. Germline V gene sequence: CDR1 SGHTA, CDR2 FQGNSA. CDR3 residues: CASSKGTGNQPQHF.

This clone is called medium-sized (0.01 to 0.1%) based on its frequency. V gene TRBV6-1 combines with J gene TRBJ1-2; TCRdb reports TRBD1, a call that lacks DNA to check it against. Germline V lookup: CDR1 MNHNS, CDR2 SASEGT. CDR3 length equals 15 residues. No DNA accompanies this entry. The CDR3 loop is CASSGLGQGGYGYTF.

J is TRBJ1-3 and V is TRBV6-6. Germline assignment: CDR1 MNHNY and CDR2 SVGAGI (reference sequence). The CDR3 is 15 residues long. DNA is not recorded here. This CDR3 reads CASIPRGGIGNTIYF.

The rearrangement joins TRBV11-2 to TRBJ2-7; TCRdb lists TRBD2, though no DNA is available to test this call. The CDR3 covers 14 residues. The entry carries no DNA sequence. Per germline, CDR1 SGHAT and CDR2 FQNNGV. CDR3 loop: CASSRGGRAYEQYF.

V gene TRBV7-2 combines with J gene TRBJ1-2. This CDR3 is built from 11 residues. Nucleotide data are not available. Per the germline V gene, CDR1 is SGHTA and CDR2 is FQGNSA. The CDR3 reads CASRREYGYTF.

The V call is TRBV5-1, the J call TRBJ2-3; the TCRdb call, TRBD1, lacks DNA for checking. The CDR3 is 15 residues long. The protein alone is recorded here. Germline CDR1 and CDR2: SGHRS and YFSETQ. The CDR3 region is CASSLVGRGPDTQYF. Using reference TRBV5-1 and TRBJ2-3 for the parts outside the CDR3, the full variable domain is KAGVTQTPRYLIKTRGQQVTLSCSPISGHRSVSWYQQTPGQGLQFLFEYFSETQRNKGNFPGRFSGRQFSNSRSEMNVSTLELGDSALYLCASSLVGRGPDTQYFGPGTRLTVL.

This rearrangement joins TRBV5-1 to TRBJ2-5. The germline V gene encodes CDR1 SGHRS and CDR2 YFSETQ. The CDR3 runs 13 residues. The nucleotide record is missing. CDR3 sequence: CASSLVWLETQYF.

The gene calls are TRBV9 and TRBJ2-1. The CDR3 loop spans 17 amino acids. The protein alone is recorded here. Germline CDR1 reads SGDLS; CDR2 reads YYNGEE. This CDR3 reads CASSMRPRAGLPNEQFF.